The entry below describes one TCR beta chain. This clonotype was counted a few times. This clone's antigen is unknown. No qualities accompany the bases; no much larger clone lies one base away. Instrument on record: Illumina HiSeq 2500. Quantitative 5'-RACE with molecular barcodes was the method used to prepare the TCR beta libraries. Per the original workflow: A new computational method based on a probabilistic model of VDJ rearrangement was used to identify disease-linked TCR variants. In TCRdb, the public reads were trimmed at Q25 with fastp and aligned with MiXCR, with productive beta chains retained. Every distinct CDR3 protein forms one entry, paired with its most common genes and DNA. It is TCRdb's table, rather than the study itself, that gives the V and J calls and clone size. Within this sample are under 250,000 distinct CDR3 sequences, with roughly 32% of them counted one time only. Together, the top ten hold approximately 4.4% of the sample.

The sample comes from a study of CD8 T cells in ankylosing spondylitis (dated by TCRdb to between 2016 and 2019). With respect to the entire study: The study profiled T cell receptor beta repertoires in healthy donors and ankylosing spondylitis patients to find disease-linked TCR variants. In total, the full study cohort was made up of about 99 healthy donors and about two dozen ankylosing spondylitis patients. Peripheral blood samples were taken, and synovial fluid was additionally collected from ankylosing spondylitis patients. Paper-wide results and their limitations: In peripheral blood, the disease-linked clones were found at relatively low frequencies and had a CD8+ phenotype. Some motif variants were previously reported in synovial fluid and blood of reactive arthritis patients, suggesting common disease-initiation mechanisms. Blood from ankylosing spondylitis patients appeared to be characterized by a TCR beta motif composed of several highly homologous amino acid variants. The disease-linked clones were reported as significantly enriched in matched synovial fluid samples from ankylosing spondylitis patients.

From the cysteine through the phenylalanine, the CDR3 covers 12 amino acids. The entry retains the CDR3 DNA only, 36 bases that are in frame from base 1. Trimming at the junction amounts to 5 bases on V and 9 bases on J, and the germline ends lie 11 bases apart. The sequenced sample was blood, either unsorted or a sorted T cell fraction (not recorded which). The TCR sequence derives from a male donor with ankylosing spondylitis or in good health (not recorded which). The chain links TRBV12-3 or TRBV12-4 with TRBJ2-1, with the D gene uncertain. DNA sequence: TGTGCCAGCAGTCACCTCACTATTGAGCAGTTCTTC. This yields the protein CASSHLTIEQFF.